The 14 T cell receptor beta chains in this list originate from one sample, sequenced in a study of vaccination effects on CD4 cells after COVID-19. TCRdb keeps only in-frame clones here, not all; method: immunoSEQ multiplex PCR. The sample holds just under 75,000 clones, roughly four fifths seen once. Antigen specificity for these receptors is unknown. Having been cultured for roughly 11 days, the cells underwent CD4+ T cell isolation. The vaccine given was either BNT162b2 or mRNA-1273, in two doses. The specimen comprised CD4+ T cells from PBMCs cultured without peptide, sampled after COVID-19 vaccination. These receptors came from a human donor who received a COVID-19 vaccine.

The V call is TRBV6-1, the J call TRBJ2-1; D is undetermined. CDR1 and CDR2 (germline): MNHNS, SASEGT. The CDR3 runs to 14 residues. Trimming removed 1 base from V and 4 bases from J, with 8 bases in between. CDR3 region: CASSEELVYNEQFF. DNA for the CDR3: TGTGCCAGCAGTGAAGAGCTAGTTTACAATGAGCAGTTCTTC.

This clone was seen more than once but under ten times. V and J are TRBV2 and TRBJ1-3; possible D gene TRBD1, 6 bases. CDR1 and CDR2 (germline): SNHLY, FYNNEI. CDR3 size: 14 residues. V was pared by 6 bases and J by 7 bases, with 16 bases between. The CDR3 DNA follows: TGTGCCAGCAGACAGGGTGGGGCTCGGAACACCATATATTTT. This translates into CASRQGGARNTIYF.

This sequence joins TRBV20-1 and TRBJ2-7; D is perhaps TRBD2 (6 bases). Per germline, CDR1 DFQATT and CDR2 SNEGSKA (reference sequence). The CDR3 runs to 14 residues. The V end lost 3 bases, the J end lost 4 bases, and 16 bases lay between the germline ends. The CDR3 bases are TGCAGTGCTAGTCTGGCAGACCGGGGGTACGAGCAGTACGTC. Translating it yields CSASLADRGYEQYV.

This chain connects TRBV5-8 to TRBJ2-2, with no clear D. The V gene's germline CDR1 is SGHTS and CDR2 YDEGEE. The CDR3 covers 14 residues. V was pared by 4 bases and J by 5 bases, with 12 bases between. CDR3 sequence reads: CASSARLPTGELFF. CDR3 nucleotide sequence: TGTGCCAGCAGCGCCCGACTGCCGACCGGGGAGCTGTTTTTT.

The chain carries TRBV24-1 and TRBJ1-4; D is possibly TRBD1 (5 bases). The ends were cut back, 9 bases at V and 3 bases at J, with 13 bases in the middle. CDR1 KGHDR and CDR2 SFDVKD come from the germline V gene. This CDR3 has 14 amino acids. CDR3 in amino acids: CATGGSNPNEKLFF. In nucleotides, the CDR3 is TGTGCCACCGGGGGGTCGAACCCTAATGAAAAACTGTTTTTT.

The chain couples TRBV19 to TRBJ2-1; D not certain. Germline CDR1 LNHDA, CDR2 SQIVND (reference sequence). There are 13 residues in the CDR3. V lost 9 bases and J 1 base, leaving 10 bases between the germline ends. CDR3 in amino acids: CASSGRSYNEQFF. The CDR3 coding sequence is TGTGCCAGCTCAGGCCGGTCCTACAATGAGCAGTTCTTC.

This clone was counted only a few times. V is TRBV12-3 or TRBV12-4 and J is TRBJ1-2; D possibly corresponds to TRBD1 (5 bases). V was shortened by 5 bases and J by 9 bases, with 13 bases between the two germline ends. The length of the CDR3 is 12 residues. CDR3 nucleotides: TGTGCCAGCAGTGCCCGACAGATCCGCTACACCTTC. It yields the protein CASSARQIRYTF.

The gene calls are TRBV4-1 and TRBJ1-2; unclear D gene. V was shortened by 1 base and J by 0 bases, with 0 bases between the two germline ends. This CDR3 region has 12 residues. The germline V gene encodes CDR1 MGHRA and CDR2 YSYEKL. Written as DNA, the CDR3 is TGCGCCAGCAGCCAAGCTAACTATGGCTACACCTTC. Translating it yields CASSQANYGYTF.

The gene calls are TRBV10-3 and TRBJ1-2; TRBD1 agrees at 9 bases. The CDR3 runs to 15 residues. Germline V lookup: CDR1 ENHRY, CDR2 SYGVKD. The J segment lost 4 bases and the V segment lost 2 bases, leaving 5 bases of the junction unmatched. Here the CDR3 reads CAISESGQGIYGYTF. Written as DNA, the CDR3 is TGTGCCATCAGTGAGAGTGGACAGGGGATCTATGGCTACACCTTC.

The chain carries TRBV5-5 and TRBJ2-7; TRBD1 matches 9 bases. V was pared by 4 bases and J by 0 bases, with 8 bases of the junction left unmatched. This CDR3 contains 16 residues. Germline CDR1 SGHKS, CDR2 YYEKEE (reference sequence). The CDR3 spells CASSTTGTGNSYEQYV. As DNA, the CDR3 is TGTGCCAGCAGCACTACCGGGACAGGGAACTCCTACGAGCAGTACGTC.

This clone occurred a few times. The chain uses TRBV5-1 and TRBJ2-3; 8 bases match TRBD2. J lost 2 bases, V lost 0 bases, and 5 bases had no gene match. Germline V gene lookup returns CDR1 SGHRS and CDR2 YFSETQ. There are 16 residues in the CDR3. The CDR3, as DNA: TGCGCCAGCAGCTTGGCCGGGACTAGGTACACAGATACGCAGTATTTT. This translates into CASSLAGTRYTDTQYF.

The CDR3 region is CASSEVGRGYGYTF. The CDR3 DNA reads TGTGCCAGCAGTGAAGTTGGTAGAGGTTACGGCTACACCTTC. The V gene is TRBV2, the J gene TRBJ1-2; D gene uncertain. Trimming cost V 1 base and J 8 bases, with 14 bases left between them. The CDR3 totals 14 residues. Per germline, CDR1 SNHLY and CDR2 FYNNEI.

This chain uses TRBV28 with TRBJ2-3, with D maybe TRBD2 (6 bases). V shed 7 bases and J shed 2 bases, with 13 bases lying between them. CDR3 length: 14 amino acids. Germline-derived CDR1 and CDR2 are MDHEN and SYDVKM. CDR3 DNA sequence: TGTGCCAGCAAGGCTGCGGGGCTCACAGATACGCAGTATTTT. Protein sequence: CASKAAGLTDTQYF.

The chain employs TRBV7-3 and TRBJ2-1; 7 bases align to TRBD1. V shed 5 bases, J shed 2 bases, and the junction held 9 bases outside the gene matches. The CDR3 runs 16 residues. Germline CDR1 SGHTA, CDR2 FQGTGA. CDR3 protein: CASSIEGATPYNEQFF. CDR3 nucleotides: TGTGCCAGCAGCATCGAGGGGGCGACCCCCTACAATGAGCAGTTCTTC.